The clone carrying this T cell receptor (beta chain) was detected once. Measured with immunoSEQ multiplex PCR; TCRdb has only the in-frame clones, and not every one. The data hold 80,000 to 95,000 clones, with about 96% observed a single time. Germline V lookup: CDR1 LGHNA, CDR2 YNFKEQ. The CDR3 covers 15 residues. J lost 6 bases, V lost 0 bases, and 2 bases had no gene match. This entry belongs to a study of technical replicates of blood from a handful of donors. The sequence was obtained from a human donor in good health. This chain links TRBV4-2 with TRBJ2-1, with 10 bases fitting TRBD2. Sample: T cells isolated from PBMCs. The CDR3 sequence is CASSQDRTSGNEQFF. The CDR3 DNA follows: TGTGCCAGCAGCCAAGATAGGACTAGCGGCAATGAGCAGTTCTTC.